These 16 T cell receptor beta chains originate from one sample sequenced in a study of regulatory T cells in long-lasting Graves disease. Through Arm-PCR of CDR3 regions and iRepertoire HTBI primers, TCR beta libraries were built. TCRdb recomputed calls from the multiplex PCR reads with MiXCR, one row per CDR3 protein. The data show a few hundred thousand distinct CDR3 sequences, roughly 10% seen once. Regarding time point: newly diagnosed GD, antithyroid drugs for less than 3 months. The TCR library was made from RNA extracted from PBMCs. These same records also appear under a second study, on T cells in Graves' hyperthyroidism and ophthalmopathy.

The specimen comprised peripheral blood mononuclear cells (PBMCs), sampled at new diagnosis, from a patient treated with antithyroid drugs. These receptors originate from a woman younger than 35 with Graves disease.

This clonotype was picked up many times. The chain is built from TRBV11-2 and TRBJ2-1; 8 nucleotides align to TRBD2. After removal of 2 bases from V and 1 base from J, the junction contained 13 bases not matched to a gene. The CDR3 consists of 19 residues. Looked up from germline, CDR1 is SGHAT and CDR2 is FQNNGV. In DNA, the CDR3 is TGTGCCAGCAGCTTAATCCCCCCGGGGGGCGGGAGGTCCTACAATGAGCAGTTCTTC. Protein: CASSLIPPGGGRSYNEQFF.

This chain connects TRBV20-1 to TRBJ2-1; D not resolved. CDR1 is DFQATT and CDR2 is SNEGSKA in the germline V gene (reference sequence). The length of the CDR3 is 13 residues. Trimming stripped 6 bases from V and 2 bases from J, with 11 bases between. The CDR3 region is CSAPRTPYNEQFF. For the CDR3, the DNA is TGCAGTGCCCCAAGGACCCCCTACAATGAGCAGTTCTTC.

This clonotype was seen ten or more times. This rearrangement joins TRBV20-1 to TRBJ2-3; 11 bases are shared with TRBD2. The CDR3 loop spans 13 amino acids. CDR1 and CDR2 from the germline V gene are DFQATT and SNEGSKA (reference sequence). Trimming cost V 5 bases and J 5 bases; bases outside gene matches: 3. The CDR3 is CSASSGRLDTQYF. In nucleotides, the CDR3 is TGCAGTGCTTCTAGCGGGAGGTTAGATACGCAGTATTTT.

This clonotype showed up many times. The rearrangement links TRBV2 to TRBJ1-5; no reliable D call. Between the trimmed V and J ends, which lost 3 bases and 0 bases, there was a span of 9 bases. Germline V lookup: CDR1 SNHLY, CDR2 FYNNEI. The length of the CDR3 is 15 residues. DNA for the CDR3: TGTGCCAGCAGTGACAGGACGAGTAGCAATCAGCCCCAGCATTTT. Protein: CASSDRTSSNQPQHF.

Many counts were recorded for this clonotype. The V and J genes are TRBV5-6 and TRBJ1-1, with TRBD1 matching 7 bases. The CDR3 contains 18 residues. The V gene's germline CDR1 is SGHDT and CDR2 YYEEEE. The V segment lost 4 bases and the J segment 0 bases; nucleotides outside the gene matches: 15. The DNA for the CDR3 is TGTGCCAGCAGCCCTTCTCGGGACAGCGTCTTTCTGAACACTGAAGCTTTCTTT. This gives the protein CASSPSRDSVFLNTEAFF.

With respect to this clonotype: A far bigger clonotype differs at one base, so this is likely a read error. The J gene is TRBJ2-7, the V gene TRBV7-2; D call uncertain. This CDR3 region has 16 residues. The V gene lost 5 bases and the J gene lost 0 bases, with 17 bases spanning the gap. CDR1 is SGHTA, CDR2 FQGNSA, per germline. The chain's CDR3 is CASSGQRRPSSYEQYF. In DNA form, the CDR3 reads TGTGCCAGCAGCGGCCAGCGACGTCCCAGCTCCTACGAGCAGTACTTC.

This clonotype has more than one count but fewer than ten. The chain combines TRBV7-2 with TRBJ1-2, with D unresolved. V was pared by 5 bases and J by 0 bases, with 16 bases between. This CDR3 comprises 16 residues. From germline, CDR1 is SGHTA and CDR2 FQGNSA. The DNA for the CDR3 is TGTGCCAGCAGCCCGACTCTCTTGGTAGCTAACTATGGCTACACCTTC. Amino acid sequence: CASSPTLLVANYGYTF.

This clonotype was counted ten times or more. V is TRBV20-1 and J is TRBJ2-1, with D possibly being TRBD1 (5 bases). Trimming cost V 1 base and J 8 bases, with 12 bases left between them. Per germline, CDR1 DFQATT and CDR2 SNEGSKA (reference sequence). This CDR3 comprises 13 residues. The CDR3 DNA follows: TGCAGTGCTAGAGCTAGACAGTCCTATGAGCAGTTCTTC. It codes for CSARARQSYEQFF.

This clonotype was seen ten or more times. The rearrangement joins TRBV28 to TRBJ2-7; D is possibly TRBD1 (6 bases). This CDR3 has 15 residues. V gave up 1 base and J gave up 1 base, with 11 bases separating them. The germline gives CDR1 MDHEN, CDR2 SYDVKM. This CDR3 is CASSLSIGGSYEQYF. The CDR3, as DNA: TGTGCCAGCAGTTTATCGATAGGGGGTTCCTACGAGCAGTACTTC.

At least ten counts were recorded for this clonotype. The V call is TRBV13, the J call TRBJ2-3, with D possibly being TRBD2 (6 bases). This CDR3 comprises 15 residues. V was cut by 5 bases and J by 4 bases, with 16 bases left in between. CDR1 PRHDT and CDR2 FYEKMQ come from the germline V gene (reference sequence). CDR3 coding DNA: TGTGCCAGCAGCCTCATCTCCTCGGGGGCAGATACGCAGTATTTT. Translating gives CASSLISSGADTQYF.

There are many counts of this clonotype. The rearrangement links TRBV29-1 to TRBJ2-5; 12 nucleotides agree with TRBD1. Germline lookup yields CDR1 SQVTM and CDR2 ANQGSEA. With V trimmed by 8 bases and J by 4 bases, 8 bases remained unmatched. This CDR3 is built from 14 residues. In DNA, the CDR3 is TGCAGCATGCGGGACAGGGGGCGCGGAGAGACCCAGTACTTC. Translation gives CSMRDRGRGETQYF.

This clonotype was counted at least ten times. The rearrangement uses TRBV6-9 and TRBJ2-3, with unresolved D. The germline V and J ends were trimmed by 3 bases and 1 base, with 14 bases remaining between them. Germline CDR1 is MNHGY and CDR2 is SVAAGI. The CDR3 spans 16 residues. The CDR3 is CASSYRGRTGTDTQYF. DNA for the CDR3: TGTGCCAGCAGTTACCGAGGCAGAACGGGCACAGATACGCAGTATTTT.

V usage is TRBV20-1 and J usage is TRBJ2-5; no clear D. V lost 0 bases to trimming and J lost 5 bases, with 10 bases between them. The CDR3 totals 13 residues. CDR1 DFQATT and CDR2 SNEGSKA come from the germline V gene (reference sequence). The DNA of the CDR3 is TGCAGTGCTAGAGATTGGCGACCGGAGACCCAGTACTTC. Its protein product is CSARDWRPETQYF.

The chain combines TRBV9 with TRBJ2-7; D not resolved. Trimming removed 1 base from V and 2 bases from J, with 7 bases in between. Germline V CDR1 and CDR2: SGDLS, YYNGEE. The CDR3 totals 13 residues. CDR3 DNA sequence: TGTGCCAGCAGCGTAAGCCAGCCCTACGAGCAGTACTTC. It is translated as CASSVSQPYEQYF.

The CDR3 DNA reads as TGTGCCAGCTCACCACGGGAGGGCAGCTATGGCTACACCTTC. Translated: CASSPREGSYGYTF. The rearrangement links TRBV18 to TRBJ1-2; D uncertain. Germline values: CDR1 KGHSH, CDR2 LQKENI. This CDR3 contains 14 residues. V was pared by 1 base and J by 4 bases, with 10 bases between.

This clonotype was seen a handful of times. This chain connects TRBV7-2 to TRBJ1-5, with D possibly matching TRBD1 (5 bases). Germline loops: CDR1 SGHTA, CDR2 FQGNSA. V was cut by 1 base and J by 1 base, with 14 bases left in between. This CDR3 is 17 amino acids long. CDR3 nucleotides: TGTGCCAGCAGCTTAGAAGGGTCACGGGGGAGCAATCAGCCCCAGCATTTT. It is translated as CASSLEGSRGSNQPQHF.